Following are 16 T cell receptor beta chains from one sample sequenced in a study of beta chain features in type 1 diabetes. The authors reverse transcribed all of the isolated RNA, so sequencing captured expressed TCRB transcripts. Clones were read by immunoSEQ multiplex PCR, and TCRdb kept only the in-frame ones, dropping some. This table has 810,000 or so clones, about a sixth appearing once. Sequenced: naive CD4+ T cells from blood. These receptor sequences come from a woman aged 18-29 years in good health.

CDR3 DNA: TGCGCCAGCGGACCCTACAATGAGCAGTTCTTC. Translation: CASGPYNEQFF. The rearrangement joins TRBV10-2 to TRBJ2-1; no reliable D call. The CDR3 sequence is 11 residues long. Germline V gives CDR1 WSHSY, CDR2 SAAADI. Trimming shortened V by 8 bases and J by 2 bases, and 4 bases separated the two germline ends.

The chain combines TRBV5-6 with TRBJ1-2; no clear D. The CDR3 contains 13 residues. Looked up from germline, CDR1 is SGHDT and CDR2 is YYEEEE. Trimming removed 2 bases at V and 2 bases at J, with 7 bases between. The CDR3 coding sequence is TGTGCCAGCAGCTTCGGACGGAACTATGGCTACACCTTC. Its translation is CASSFGRNYGYTF.

In this sample, this clone turned up a few times. The V call is TRBV5-1, the J call TRBJ2-1; D call uncertain. Per germline, CDR1 SGHRS and CDR2 YFSETQ. The germline V and J ends were trimmed by 0 bases and 2 bases, with 9 bases remaining between them. This CDR3 comprises 15 residues. The CDR3 DNA is TGCGCCAGCAGCTTGGTGGTGAATCCCTACAATGAGCAGTTCTTC. It codes for CASSLVVNPYNEQFF.

The table lists this clone with a few counts. The V gene is TRBV7-2, the J gene TRBJ2-5, with D possibly TRBD2 on 5 matching bases. Germline values: CDR1 SGHTA, CDR2 FQGNSA. This CDR3 has 12 amino acids. V was pared by 5 bases and J by 5 bases, with 9 bases between. The CDR3 is CASSPSGETQYF. The CDR3, as DNA: TGTGCCAGCAGCCCCAGCGGCGAGACCCAGTACTTC.

The V gene is TRBV11-2, the J gene TRBJ2-7; 10 bases are shared with TRBD1. Trimming removed 5 bases from V and 4 bases from J; junction bases left unmatched: 8. The CDR3 extends over 15 amino acids. Germline V gene lookup returns CDR1 SGHAT and CDR2 FQNNGV. CDR3: CASSRDRGPWYEQYF. The CDR3 nucleotides are TGTGCCAGCAGCCGCGACAGGGGGCCTTGGTACGAGCAGTACTTC. Full variable domain (remainder filled in from reference TRBV11-2 and TRBJ2-7): EAGVAQSPRYKIIEKRQSVAFWCNPISGHATLYWYQQILGQGPKLLIQFQNNGVVDDSQLPKDRFSAERLKGVDSTLKIQPAKLEDSAVYLCASSRDRGPWYEQYFGPGTRLTVT.

This clone has only a few counts. The chain joins TRBV5-4 to TRBJ2-5; no clear D gene. This CDR3 is 14 amino acids long. V was trimmed by 3 bases and J by 2 bases, leaving 11 bases between them. The V gene's germline CDR1 is SGHNT and CDR2 YYREEE (reference sequence). The CDR3 reads CASSSPAPQETQYF. DNA of the CDR3: TGTGCCAGCAGCTCCCCGGCACCGCAAGAGACCCAGTACTTC.

This clone was observed a few times. This chain uses TRBV11-3 with TRBJ2-3, with a weak D call TRBD2 (6 bases). V gave up 0 bases and J gave up 7 bases, with 29 bases separating them. CDR1 is SGHNT and CDR2 is YENEEA in the germline V gene. The CDR3 is made up of 20 amino acids. The CDR3 loop reads CASSLDRHPLSGATPNTQYF. As DNA, the CDR3 is TGTGCCAGCAGCTTAGACCGCCATCCTTTATCGGGAGCAACCCCCAATACGCAGTATTTT. The variable domain in full, completed from reference TRBV11-3 and TRBJ2-3, reads EAGVVQSPRYKIIEKKQPVAFWCNPISGHNTLYWYLQNLGQGPELLIRYENEEAVDDSQLPKDRFSAERLKGVDSTLKIQPAELGDSAVYLCASSLDRHPLSGATPNTQYFGPGTRLTVL.

This clone appeared a few times. Other DNA sequences in the sample encode the same CDR3. The genes are TRBV10-3 and TRBJ2-5, with a tentative D call TRBD1 (6 bases). The CDR3 length is 13 residues. Germline loops: CDR1 ENHRY, CDR2 SYGVKD. The V and J ends lost 4 bases and 2 bases respectively, with 8 bases between them. The CDR3 DNA reads as TGTGCCATCAGTGGGACAGCACAAGAGACCCAGTACTTC. It translates to CAISGTAQETQYF.

The V and J genes are TRBV5-1 and TRBJ2-3; D is perhaps TRBD1 (6 bases). The length of the CDR3 is 16 residues. The ends were cut back, 0 bases at V and 3 bases at J, with 14 bases in the middle. Germline lookup yields CDR1 SGHRS and CDR2 YFSETQ. The CDR3: CASSLGDNEYTDTQYF. CDR3 nucleotides: TGCGCCAGCAGCTTGGGGGACAACGAATATACAGATACGCAGTATTTT.

This clone was observed a few times. The V and J genes are TRBV28 and TRBJ2-4; TRBD1 is a possible D gene (7 bases). V shed 2 bases and J shed 13 bases, with 15 bases lying between them. Germline V lookup: CDR1 MDHEN, CDR2 SYDVKM. The CDR3 is 13 residues long. This CDR3 is CASSLGGTVLQYF. For the CDR3, the DNA is TGTGCCAGCAGTTTAGGGGGGACAGTTCTCCAGTACTTC.

The sample holds a few counts of this clone. The rearrangement uses TRBV19 and TRBJ2-7; D gene uncertain. This CDR3 spans 14 amino acids. The V gene's germline CDR1 is LNHDA and CDR2 SQIVND (reference sequence). Trimming cost V 5 bases and J 0 bases, with 11 bases left between them. The CDR3 region is CASSLHGSSYEQYF. CDR3 coding DNA: TGTGCCAGTAGTCTCCACGGGTCCTCCTACGAGCAGTACTTC.

V usage is TRBV11-2 and J usage is TRBJ1-1; D call uncertain. V lost 0 bases and J 6 bases, leaving 8 bases between the germline ends. Germline-derived CDR1 and CDR2 are SGHAT and FQNNGV. This CDR3 contains 13 residues. DNA of the CDR3: TGTGCCAGCAGCTTAGATGTATGGGCTGAAGCTTTCTTT. The encoded protein is CASSLDVWAEAFF.

This sequence joins TRBV7-9 and TRBJ2-1; D not certain. Trimming shortened V by 4 bases and J by 8 bases, and 27 bases separated the two germline ends. This CDR3 has 18 residues. The germline V gene encodes CDR1 SEHNR and CDR2 FQNEAQ (reference sequence). CDR3 residues: CASSSPVRNYPSGDEQFF. CDR3 nucleotide sequence: TGTGCCAGCAGCTCCCCCGTACGAAACTACCCCTCTGGGGATGAGCAGTTCTTC.

This clone appeared a few times. This CDR3 is also generated by other DNA sequences in the sample. This sequence joins TRBV18 and TRBJ2-7; weak D call: TRBD1 (6 bases). V lost 3 bases, J lost 4 bases, and 7 bases lay in between. Per the germline V gene, CDR1 is KGHSH and CDR2 is LQKENI. This CDR3 spans 12 amino acids. CDR3 amino acids: CASSPTGYEQYF. DNA of the CDR3: TGTGCCAGCTCACCCACAGGGTACGAGCAGTACTTC.

This clone was seen more than once but under ten times. Here the CDR3 DNA reads TGTGCCAGCATGCGAGACAGGGGAGGCTCTGGGGCCAACGTCCTGACTTTC. Translation gives CASMRDRGGSGANVLTF. The chain carries TRBV5-8 and TRBJ2-6; 8 bases match TRBD1. This CDR3 is 17 amino acids long. V gave up 6 bases and J gave up 0 bases; unmatched junction bases: 8. Germline CDR1 and CDR2: SGHTS and YDEGEE.

This clone turned up a few times. The V and J genes are TRBV4-3 and TRBJ1-3, with a weak D call TRBD1 (5 bases). Germline V gives CDR1 LGHNA, CDR2 YSLEER. Trimming cost V 2 bases and J 4 bases, with 15 bases left between them. This CDR3 comprises 16 residues. CDR3 sequence reads: CASSQTLGGTGNTIYF. The CDR3 DNA follows: TGCGCCAGCAGCCAAACCCTCGGGGGGACCGGAAACACCATATATTTT.